The 18 T cell receptor beta chains reported below all come from one sample, sequenced in a study of vaccination and CD4 T cells after COVID-19. Their target antigens are unknown. Sequence data for DNA of cultured CD4+ T cells were generated by the Oncomine TCR Beta short-read assay. TCRdb reprocessed the PCR reads via MiXCR and lists one record per CDR3 protein. The sample carries some 7,400 distinct CDR3 sequences, about 50% recorded once. Regarding treatment: roughly ten-day PBMC culture with coronavirus spike peptide pools or control peptides (ViraFEST assay). Sequencing was performed on CD4+ T cells from blood, cultured in vitro. Receptor source: a human donor who had recovered from COVID-19.

This clonotype showed up just a few times. The V gene is TRBV11-3, the J gene TRBJ2-4; TRBD2 might be the D (5 bases). Germline lookup yields CDR1 SGHNT and CDR2 YENEEA. This CDR3 spans 13 amino acids. Trimming took off 4 bases at V and 5 bases at J, with 9 bases between the two ends. The CDR3 DNA sequence: TGTGCCAGCAGCTCCCTGAGGGAAAACATTCAGTACTTC. Amino acid sequence: CASSSLRENIQYF.

The chain carries TRBV29-1 and TRBJ1-2; 7 bases match TRBD1. The trim removed 5 bases at V and 4 bases at J, leaving 13 bases unmatched. The CDR3 has 15 amino acids. CDR1 is SQVTM, CDR2 ANQGSEA, per germline. Here the CDR3 reads CSVKTPTGSSYGYTF. CDR3 DNA sequence: TGCAGCGTTAAAACTCCGACAGGGTCGTCCTATGGCTACACCTTC.

This chain joins TRBV12-3 or TRBV12-4 and TRBJ1-1; unclear D gene. This CDR3 has 12 amino acids. V lost 4 bases and J 7 bases, leaving 10 bases between the germline ends. The CDR3 reads CASSYQLLEAFF. CDR3 DNA: TGTGCCAGCAGTTATCAGCTACTTGAAGCTTTCTTT.

The genes are TRBV18 and TRBJ1-2; D unresolved. Between the trimmed V and J ends, which lost 2 bases and 1 base, there was a span of 5 bases. Germline CDR1 reads KGHSH; CDR2 reads LQKENI. This CDR3 has 13 amino acids. CDR3 sequence: CASSPTVNYGYTF. CDR3 bases: TGTGCCAGCTCACCAACCGTTAACTATGGCTACACCTTC.

This clonotype was detected only a few times. This sequence joins TRBV24-1 and TRBJ2-2, with D uncertain. This CDR3 contains 14 residues. Trimming removed 4 bases from V and 5 bases from J, with 10 bases in between. CDR1 is KGHDR, CDR2 SFDVKD, per germline. CDR3: CATSDPPGTGELFF. Here the CDR3 DNA reads TGTGCCACCAGTGACCCGCCTGGGACCGGGGAGCTGTTTTTT.

This chain joins TRBV7-6 and TRBJ1-1; 7 bases agree with TRBD1. Germline CDR1 and CDR2: SGHVS and FNYEAQ. The V gene end was trimmed by 2 bases and the J gene end by 5 bases; junction bases not matched to a gene: 5. The length of the CDR3 is 14 residues. CDR3 sequence: CASSLRGQSTEAFF. The CDR3 coding sequence is TGTGCCAGCAGCTTAAGGGGACAGTCAACTGAAGCTTTCTTT. Supplemented by reference TRBV7-6 and TRBJ1-1, the full variable domain reads GAGVSQSPRYKVTKRGQDVALRCDPISGHVSLYWYRQALGQGPEFLTYFNYEAQQDKSGLPNDRFSAERPEGSISTLTIQRTEQRDSAMYRCASSLRGQSTEAFFGQGTRLTVV.

The chain is built from TRBV7-2 and TRBJ2-1, with D perhaps matching TRBD1 (5 bases). Germline V gene sequence: CDR1 SGHTA, CDR2 FQGNSA. V dropped 1 base and J dropped 8 bases, with 12 bases sitting between them. There are 14 residues in the CDR3. As DNA, the CDR3 is TGTGCCAGCAGCTTAGGGGGTCAGGGATATGAGCAGTTCTTC. Amino acids: CASSLGGQGYEQFF.

A few counts support this clonotype. The chain employs TRBV2 and TRBJ2-7; TRBD1 matches at 9 bases. In germline, CDR1 is SNHLY, CDR2 FYNNEI. V shed 6 bases, J shed 0 bases, and the junction held 9 bases outside the gene matches. This CDR3 spans 16 amino acids. The CDR3 DNA sequence: TGTGCCAGCAGGAGGACAGGGGATCAAGGCTCCTACGAGCAGTACTTC. Translated: CASRRTGDQGSYEQYF. The whole variable domain, remainder taken from reference TRBV2 and TRBJ2-7, is EPEVTQTPSHQVTQMGQEVILRCVPISNHLYFYWYRQILGQKVEFLVSFYNNEISEKSEIFDDQFSVERPDGSNFTLKIRSTKLEDSAMYFCASRRTGDQGSYEQYFGPGTRLTVT.

The chain links TRBV29-1 to TRBJ2-2, with 7 bases fitting TRBD1. J lost 5 bases, V lost 3 bases, and 3 bases had no gene match. Per germline, CDR1 SQVTM and CDR2 ANQGSEA. The CDR3 runs to 13 residues. DNA for the CDR3: TGCAGCGTTGACGACAGGGCGACCGGGGAGCTGTTTTTT. This translates into CSVDDRATGELFF.

The chain recombines TRBV12-3 or TRBV12-4 with TRBJ2-5; 9 bases map to TRBD2. With 1 base clipped from V and 4 bases from J, the junction kept 7 bases outside the gene matches. The CDR3 totals 16 residues. The CDR3 region has the DNA TGTGCCAGCAGTTTAGGGGGGTTAGCGGGGGTAGAGACCCAGTACTTC. Its translation is CASSLGGLAGVETQYF.

This rearrangement joins TRBV7-9 to TRBJ1-2; unclear D gene. V gave up 5 bases and J gave up 2 bases, with 6 bases separating them. This CDR3 contains 12 residues. CDR1 and CDR2 from the germline V gene are SEHNR and FQNEAQ (reference sequence). CDR3 coding DNA: TGTGCCAGCAGCCGAGTCAACTATGGCTACACCTTC. Translating gives CASSRVNYGYTF.

In its sample, this clonotype is large (0.1 to 1%). The chain joins TRBV5-8 to TRBJ2-7, with 7 nucleotides matching TRBD1. The CDR3 loop spans 15 amino acids. The trim removed 0 bases at V and 4 bases at J, leaving 7 bases unmatched. The germline V gene has CDR1 SGHTS and CDR2 YDEGEE. The CDR3 nucleotides read TGTGCCAGCAGCTTGGTGACAGGGATACGGTACGAGCAGTACTTC. Amino acids: CASSLVTGIRYEQYF. Full variable domain (remainder filled in from reference TRBV5-8 and TRBJ2-7): EAGVTQSPTHLIKTRGQQATLRCSPISGHTSVYWYQQALGLGLQFLLWYDEGEERNRGNFPPRFSGRQFPNYSSELNVNALELEDSALYLCASSLVTGIRYEQYFGPGTRLTVT.

The table lists this clonotype with a few counts. V usage is TRBV6-1 and J usage is TRBJ2-7; TRBD1 is a possible D gene (6 bases). Trimming stripped 4 bases from V and 6 bases from J, with 16 bases between. The CDR3 is 14 residues long. CDR1 MNHNS and CDR2 SASEGT come from the germline V gene. The CDR3: CASSGSVGRGEQYF. The CDR3 coding sequence is TGTGCCAGCAGTGGGAGCGTGGGCAGGGGCGAGCAGTACTTC.

The rearrangement links TRBV7-2 to TRBJ2-1, with TRBD1 matching 9 bases. The V and J ends lost 5 bases and 6 bases, in that order; junction bases with no gene match: 8. Germline values: CDR1 SGHTA, CDR2 FQGNSA. The CDR3 extends over 15 amino acids. DNA for the CDR3: TGTGCCAGCAGCCGACTAGGGACAGGGCTCAATGAGCAGTTCTTC. Protein sequence: CASSRLGTGLNEQFF.

Only a few counts were recorded for this clonotype. The CDR3 sequence: CSAGGVTGGYTF. The CDR3 coding sequence is TGCAGTGCTGGTGGGGTCACGGGTGGCTACACCTTC. This chain connects TRBV20-1 to TRBJ1-2; D gene uncertain. Deletions cut 5 bases from V and 7 bases from J, with 14 bases between. Germline CDR1 and CDR2: DFQATT and SNEGSKA (reference sequence). The CDR3 spans 12 residues.

This rearrangement joins TRBV30 to TRBJ2-3; D may be TRBD1 (5 bases). CDR1 and CDR2 from the germline V gene are GTSNPN and SVGIG (reference sequence). The CDR3 length is 12 residues. The V and J ends lost 3 bases and 7 bases respectively, with 11 bases between them. The CDR3 bases are TGTGCCTGGAGGGACACGGGTTATACGCAGTATTTT. Amino acids: CAWRDTGYTQYF. Using reference TRBV30 and TRBJ2-3 for the parts outside the CDR3, the full variable domain is SQTIHQWPATLVQPVGSPLSLECTVEGTSNPNLYWYRQAAGRGLQLLFYSVGIGQISSEVPQNLSASRPQDRQFILSSKKLLLSDSGFYLCAWRDTGYTQYFGPGTRLTVL.

V gene TRBV12-5 combines with J gene TRBJ1-1; the D gene is possibly TRBD1 (5 bases). Trimming took 3 bases from V and 1 from J, leaving 9 bases between them. CDR1 LGHNT and CDR2 FRNRAP come from the germline V gene. The CDR3 contains 14 residues. CDR3 sequence reads: CASGFQGGNTEAFF. For the CDR3, the DNA is TGTGCTAGTGGTTTTCAGGGAGGGAACACTGAAGCTTTCTTT.

This clonotype was observed a few times. The V call is TRBV20-1, the J call TRBJ1-6, with TRBD1 identical over 7 bases. The CDR3 runs to 13 residues. Losses at the gene ends were 6 bases for V and 5 bases for J; bases not matched to a gene: 4. Germline CDR1 DFQATT, CDR2 SNEGSKA (reference sequence). This CDR3 is CSAGTVNNSPLHF. The CDR3 bases are TGCAGTGCGGGGACAGTTAATAATTCACCCCTCCACTTT.